This T cell receptor (beta chain) is drawn from a study of blood T cell repertoires in COVID-19. Study in general: Samples taken during acute and convalescent COVID-19 were collected in the United States, Italy and Spain.

V lost 4 bases and J lost 3, with 13 bases in between. The CDR3 consists of 13 residues. Germline CDR1 GTSNPN, CDR2 SVGIG (reference sequence). Under the authors' procedure: Amplification with reference gene primers provided the estimates of nucleated cell counts. The protocol was immunoSEQ multiplex PCR, while the TCRdb copy is restricted to in-frame clones and leaves out a portion. The V and J calls and clone size come from that table; D and trimming were worked out from the DNA. Of 25,000 to 40,000 clones detected, about nine tenths appear once; the ten largest clones hold around an eighth. The sample taken for sequencing was peripheral blood. This receptor was taken from a man in his fifties or sixties with active COVID-19. The chain employs TRBV30 and TRBJ2-7, with D tentatively TRBD1 (5 bases). As DNA, the CDR3 is TGTGCCTGGACGCAGGGCCTTGACTACGAGCAGTACTTC. Protein sequence: CAWTQGLDYEQYF.